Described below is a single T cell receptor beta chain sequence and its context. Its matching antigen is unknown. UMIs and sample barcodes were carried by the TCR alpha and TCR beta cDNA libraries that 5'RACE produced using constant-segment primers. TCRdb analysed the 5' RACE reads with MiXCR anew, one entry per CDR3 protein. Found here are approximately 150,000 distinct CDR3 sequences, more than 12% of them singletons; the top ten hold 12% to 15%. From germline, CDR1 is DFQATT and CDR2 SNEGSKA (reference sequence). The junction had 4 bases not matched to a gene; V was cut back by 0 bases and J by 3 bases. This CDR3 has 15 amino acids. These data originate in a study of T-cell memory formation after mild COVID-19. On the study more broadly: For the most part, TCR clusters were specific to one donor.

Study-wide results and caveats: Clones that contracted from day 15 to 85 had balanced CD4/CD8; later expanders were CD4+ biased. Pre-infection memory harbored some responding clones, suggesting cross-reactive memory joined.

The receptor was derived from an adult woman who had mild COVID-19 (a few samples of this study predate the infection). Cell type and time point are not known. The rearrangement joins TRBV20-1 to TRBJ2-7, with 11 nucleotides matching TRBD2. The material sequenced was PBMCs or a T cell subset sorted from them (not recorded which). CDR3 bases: TGCAGTGCTAGAGAACTAGCGGGGGAACTCTACGAGCAGTACTTC. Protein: CSARELAGELYEQYF.